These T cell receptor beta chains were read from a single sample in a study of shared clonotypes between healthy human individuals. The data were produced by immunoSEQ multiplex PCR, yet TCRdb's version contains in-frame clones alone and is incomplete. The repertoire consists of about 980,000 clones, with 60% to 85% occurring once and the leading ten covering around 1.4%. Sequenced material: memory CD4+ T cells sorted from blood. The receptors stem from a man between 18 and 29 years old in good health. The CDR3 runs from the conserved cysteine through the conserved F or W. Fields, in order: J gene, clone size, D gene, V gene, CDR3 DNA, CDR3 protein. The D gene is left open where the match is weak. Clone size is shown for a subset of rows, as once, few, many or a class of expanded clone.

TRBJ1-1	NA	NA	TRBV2	TGTGCCAGCACCCCGGGGCAGGGTTTCACTGAAGCTTTCTTT	CASTPGQGFTEAFF
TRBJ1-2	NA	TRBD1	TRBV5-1	TGCGCCAGCAGCGACAGGGGGAGCTATGGCTACACCTTC	CASSDRGSYGYTF
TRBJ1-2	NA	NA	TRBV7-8	TGTGCCAGCAGCTTAGATTGGTTGGGATACACCTTC	CASSLDWLGYTF
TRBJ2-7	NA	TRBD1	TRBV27	TGTGCCAGCAGTTTAAGGGACAGGGGGCTCTACGAGCAGTACTTC	CASSLRDRGLYEQYF
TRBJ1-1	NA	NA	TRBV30	TGTGCCTGGACAGCCCCCGGCAGTATTATGAACACTGAAGCTTTCTTT	CAWTAPGSIMNTEAFF
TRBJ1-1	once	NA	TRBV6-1	TGTGCCAGCAGTGATTTAAGGTACACTGAAGCTTTCTTT	CASSDLRYTEAFF
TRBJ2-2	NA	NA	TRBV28	TGTGCCAGCAGTCCGGCGGGGGCAGGTACCGGGGAGCTGTTTTTT	CASSPAGAGTGELFF
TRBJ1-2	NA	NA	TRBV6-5	TGTGCCACCTTTGGTATTCCGGCGGGCTATGGCTACACCTTC	CATFGIPAGYGYTF
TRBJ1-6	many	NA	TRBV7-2	TGTGCCAGCACACCGGGACCTTCACCCCTCCACTTT	CASTPGPSPLHF
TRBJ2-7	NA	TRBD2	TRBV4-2	TGTGCCAGCAGCCAACCGGGGGGGGACTACGAGCAGTACTTC	CASSQPGGDYEQYF
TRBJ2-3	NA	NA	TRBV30	TGTGCCTGGAGTGTATCAGTAGGGGCAGATACGCAGTATTTT	CAWSVSVGADTQYF
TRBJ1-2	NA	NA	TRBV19	TGTGCCAGTAGCCGCCTTGACGGTGGCTACACCTTC	CASSRLDGGYTF
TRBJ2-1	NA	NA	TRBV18	TGTGCCAGCTCACCAGGAGACTACAATGAGCAGTTCTTC	CASSPGDYNEQFF
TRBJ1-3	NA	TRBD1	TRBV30	TGTGCCTGGGAAACAGGGGGAGGAAACACCATATATTTT	CAWETGGGNTIYF
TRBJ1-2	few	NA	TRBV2	TGTGCCAGCAGTGTTCGGGGAGATGGCTACACCTTC	CASSVRGDGYTF
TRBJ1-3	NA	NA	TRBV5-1	TGCGCCAGCAGCTTGGAAAGCAGAAGAGCTGGAAACACCATATATTTT	CASSLESRRAGNTIYF
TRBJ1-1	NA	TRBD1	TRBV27	TGTGCCAGCAGTTTATCGGTGACAGGGAGGGGCACTGAAGCTTTCTTT	CASSLSVTGRGTEAFF
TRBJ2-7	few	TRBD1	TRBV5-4	TGTGCCAGCAGCTTGGCCCAGGCGGGACAGGGGGTATACGAGCAGTACTTC	CASSLAQAGQGVYEQYF
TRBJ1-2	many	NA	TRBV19	TGTGCCAGTAGTTTCCAGCTCCGATATGCCAACTATGGCTACACCTTC	CASSFQLRYANYGYTF
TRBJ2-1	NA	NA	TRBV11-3	TGTGCCAGCAGCTTAGAGGAGGACAATGAGCAGTTCTTC	CASSLEEDNEQFF
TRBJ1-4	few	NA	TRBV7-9	TGTGCCAGCAGCTTACCAGGGTCTAATGAAAAACTGTTTTTT	CASSLPGSNEKLFF
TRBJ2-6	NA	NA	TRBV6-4	TGTGCCAGCAGTCCACAGGGTTCTGGGGCCAACGTCCTGACTTTC	CASSPQGSGANVLTF
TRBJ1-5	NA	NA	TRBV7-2	TGTGCCAGCAGCCCGTTACAAGGTCAGCCCCAGCATTTT	CASSPLQGQPQHF
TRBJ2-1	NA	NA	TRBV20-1	TGCAGTGCTAGAGATCCGACTGAGCAGTTCTTC	CSARDPTEQFF
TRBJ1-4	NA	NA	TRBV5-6	TGTGCCAGCAGCTTGGCTCGGGCAGGATCCGGGGTTTCGGTCGGAAAACTGTTTTTT	CASSLARAGSGVSVGKLFF
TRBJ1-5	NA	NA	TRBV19	TGTGCCAGTACACCCCAAAGACAGGTAAATCAGCCCCAGCATTTT	CASTPQRQVNQPQHF
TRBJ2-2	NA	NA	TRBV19	TGTGCCAGTAGGCGGGAAGGCACCGGGGAGCTGTTTTTT	CASRREGTGELFF
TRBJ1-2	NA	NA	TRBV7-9	TGTGCCAGCAGCCCGGGACCCTATGGCTACACCTTC	CASSPGPYGYTF
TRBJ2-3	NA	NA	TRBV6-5	TGTGCCAGCAGGGTTAGCGGCACAGATACGCAGTATTTT	CASRVSGTDTQYF
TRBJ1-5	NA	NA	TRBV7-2	TGTGCCAGCAGACTCCCCGGGGGTAATCAGCCCCAGCATTTT	CASRLPGGNQPQHF
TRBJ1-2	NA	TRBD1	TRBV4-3	TGCGCCAGCAGCCAAATGGGACAGGGGGTTGAGGACTATGGCTACACCTTC	CASSQMGQGVEDYGYTF
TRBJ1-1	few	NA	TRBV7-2	TGTGCCAGCAGCCCCGGGATCTGGGGAGCTTTCTTT	CASSPGIWGAFF
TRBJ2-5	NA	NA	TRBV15	TGTGCCACCGCCTTGGGCAGGACTGAGACCCAGTACTTC	CATALGRTETQYF